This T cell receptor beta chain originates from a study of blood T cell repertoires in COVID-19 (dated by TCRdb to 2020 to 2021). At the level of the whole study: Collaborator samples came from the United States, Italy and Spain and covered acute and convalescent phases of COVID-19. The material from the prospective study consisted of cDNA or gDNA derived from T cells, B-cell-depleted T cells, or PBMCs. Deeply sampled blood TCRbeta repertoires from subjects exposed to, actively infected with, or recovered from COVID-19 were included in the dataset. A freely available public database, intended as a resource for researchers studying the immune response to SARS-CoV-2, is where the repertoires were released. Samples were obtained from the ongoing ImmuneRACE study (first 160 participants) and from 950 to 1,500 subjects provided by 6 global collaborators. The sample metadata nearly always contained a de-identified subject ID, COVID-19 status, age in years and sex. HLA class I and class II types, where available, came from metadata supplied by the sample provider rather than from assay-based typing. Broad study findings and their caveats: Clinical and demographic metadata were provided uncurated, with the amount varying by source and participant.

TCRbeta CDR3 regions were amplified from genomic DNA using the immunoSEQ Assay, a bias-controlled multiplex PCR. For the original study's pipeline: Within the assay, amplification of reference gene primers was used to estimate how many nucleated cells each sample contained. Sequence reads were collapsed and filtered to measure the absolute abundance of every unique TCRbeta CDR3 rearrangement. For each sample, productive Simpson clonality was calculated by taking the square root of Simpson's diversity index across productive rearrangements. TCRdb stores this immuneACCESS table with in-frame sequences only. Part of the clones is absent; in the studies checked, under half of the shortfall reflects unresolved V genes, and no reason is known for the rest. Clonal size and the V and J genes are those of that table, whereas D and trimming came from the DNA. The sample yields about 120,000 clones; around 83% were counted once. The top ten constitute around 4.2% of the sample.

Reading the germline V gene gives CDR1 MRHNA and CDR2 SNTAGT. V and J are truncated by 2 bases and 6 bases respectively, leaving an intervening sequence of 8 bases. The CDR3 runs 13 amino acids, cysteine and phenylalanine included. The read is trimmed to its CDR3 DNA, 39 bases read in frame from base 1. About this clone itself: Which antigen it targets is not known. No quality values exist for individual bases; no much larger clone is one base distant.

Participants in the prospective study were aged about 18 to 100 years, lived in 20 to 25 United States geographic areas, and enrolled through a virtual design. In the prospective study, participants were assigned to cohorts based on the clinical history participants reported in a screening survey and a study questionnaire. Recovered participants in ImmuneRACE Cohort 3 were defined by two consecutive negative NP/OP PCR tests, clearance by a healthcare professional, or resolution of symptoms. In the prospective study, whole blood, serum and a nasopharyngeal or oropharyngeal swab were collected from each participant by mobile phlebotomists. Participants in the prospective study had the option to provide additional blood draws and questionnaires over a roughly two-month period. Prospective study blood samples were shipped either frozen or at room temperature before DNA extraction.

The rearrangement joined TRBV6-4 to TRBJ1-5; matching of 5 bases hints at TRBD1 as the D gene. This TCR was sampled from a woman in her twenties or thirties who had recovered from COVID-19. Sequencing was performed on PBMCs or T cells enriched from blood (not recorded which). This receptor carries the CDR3 CASSDPQGQPQHF. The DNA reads TGTGCCAGCAGTGACCCCCAGGGTCAGCCCCAGCATTTT.